Here is one T cell receptor beta chain with its context. This same CDR3 is encoded by further DNA sequences in the sample. There are 12 residues in the CDR3. The V gene lost 8 bases and the J gene lost 4 bases, with 9 bases spanning the gap. Germline lookup yields CDR1 LNHNV and CDR2 YYDKDF (reference sequence). Profiled with immunoSEQ multiplex PCR; TCRdb holds only in-frame clones, not every one. The table includes around 2.1 million clones, approximately 94% detected once. The sample originates from a study of shared clonotypes between healthy human individuals. Naive CD8 cells lacked CD45RO and underwent positive selection for CCR7, leaving out terminally differentiated effector memory CD45RA+ cells.

The sample was naive CD8+ T cells from PBMCs. The receptor was isolated from a man younger than 35 in good health. Some clones in this sample may be carry-over from other donors' samples. The V gene is TRBV15, the J gene TRBJ1-3; TRBD1 might be the D (6 bases). CDR3 amino acids: CATRDIGNTIYF. As DNA, the CDR3 is TGTGCCACCCGGGACATAGGAAACACCATATATTTT.